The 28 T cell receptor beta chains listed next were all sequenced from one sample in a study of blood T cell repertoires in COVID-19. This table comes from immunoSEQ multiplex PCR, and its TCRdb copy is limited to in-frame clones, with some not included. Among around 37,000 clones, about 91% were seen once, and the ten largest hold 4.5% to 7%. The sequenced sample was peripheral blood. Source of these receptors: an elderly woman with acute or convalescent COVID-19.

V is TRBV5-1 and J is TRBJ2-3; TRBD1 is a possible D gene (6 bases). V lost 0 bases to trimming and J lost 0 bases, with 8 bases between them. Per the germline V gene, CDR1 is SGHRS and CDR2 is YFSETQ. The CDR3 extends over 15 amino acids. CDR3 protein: CASSLVGQSTDTQYF. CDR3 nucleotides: TGCGCCAGCAGCTTGGTTGGACAGAGCACAGATACGCAGTATTTT.

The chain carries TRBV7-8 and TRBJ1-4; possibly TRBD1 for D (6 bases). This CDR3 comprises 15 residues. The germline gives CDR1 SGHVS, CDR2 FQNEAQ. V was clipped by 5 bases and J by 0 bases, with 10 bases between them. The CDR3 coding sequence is TGTGCCAGCAGCATCAGACAGGCAACTAATGAAAAACTGTTTTTT. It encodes CASSIRQATNEKLFF.

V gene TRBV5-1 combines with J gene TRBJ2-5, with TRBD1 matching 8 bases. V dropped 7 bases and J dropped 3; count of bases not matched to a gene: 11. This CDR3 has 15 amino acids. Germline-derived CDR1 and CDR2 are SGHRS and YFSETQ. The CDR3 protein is CASSPSLTGEETQYF. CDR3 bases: TGCGCCAGCTCTCCCTCCTTGACAGGGGAAGAGACCCAGTACTTC.

The CDR3 DNA reads as TGTGCCAGCAGCCTAAACAGGGGGCCCTACAATGAGCAGTTCTTC. Protein product: CASSLNRGPYNEQFF. V and J are TRBV27 and TRBJ2-1; 9 nucleotides line up with TRBD1. The V and J ends lost 6 bases and 2 bases, in that order; junction bases with no gene match: 5. Per germline, CDR1 MNHEY and CDR2 SMNVEV (reference sequence). The CDR3 is 15 amino acids.

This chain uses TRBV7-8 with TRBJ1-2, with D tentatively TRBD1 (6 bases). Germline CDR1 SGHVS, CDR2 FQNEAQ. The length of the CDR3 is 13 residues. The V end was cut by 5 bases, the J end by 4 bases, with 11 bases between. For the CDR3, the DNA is TGTGCCAGCAGCCCTAAAGGGGGCTATGGCTACACCTTC. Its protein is CASSPKGGYGYTF. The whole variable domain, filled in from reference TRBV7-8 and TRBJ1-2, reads GAGVSQSPRYKVAKRGQDVALRCDPISGHVSLFWYQQALGQGPEFLTYFQNEAQLDKSGLPSDRFFAERPEGSVSTLKIQRTQQEDSAVYLCASSPKGGYGYTFGSGTRLTVV.

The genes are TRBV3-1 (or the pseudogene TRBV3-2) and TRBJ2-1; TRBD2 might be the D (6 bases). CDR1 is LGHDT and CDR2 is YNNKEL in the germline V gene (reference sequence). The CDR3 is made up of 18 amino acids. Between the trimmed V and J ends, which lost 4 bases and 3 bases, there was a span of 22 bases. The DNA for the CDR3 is TGTGCCAGCAGCCCCCAAGGCCCGCAAAGGAGGGTCTACAATGAGCAGTTCTTC. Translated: CASSPQGPQRRVYNEQFF.

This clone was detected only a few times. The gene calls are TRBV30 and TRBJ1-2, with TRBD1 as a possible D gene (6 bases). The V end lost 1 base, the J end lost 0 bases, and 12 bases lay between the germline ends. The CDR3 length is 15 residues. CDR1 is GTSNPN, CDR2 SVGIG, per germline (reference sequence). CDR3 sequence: CAWSAKGGANYGYTF. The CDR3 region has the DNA TGTGCCTGGAGTGCCAAAGGGGGAGCTAACTATGGCTACACCTTC.

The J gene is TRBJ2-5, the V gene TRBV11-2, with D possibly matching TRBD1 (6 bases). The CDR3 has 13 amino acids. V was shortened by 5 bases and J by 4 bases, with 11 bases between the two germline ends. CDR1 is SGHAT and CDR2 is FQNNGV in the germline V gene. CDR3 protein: CASSPGVRETQYF. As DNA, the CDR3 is TGTGCCAGCAGCCCAGGGGTCAGAGAGACCCAGTACTTC.

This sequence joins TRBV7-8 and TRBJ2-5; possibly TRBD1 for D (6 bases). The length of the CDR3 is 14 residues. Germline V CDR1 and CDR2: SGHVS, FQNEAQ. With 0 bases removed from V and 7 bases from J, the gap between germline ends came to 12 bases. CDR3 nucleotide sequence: TGTGCCAGCAGCTTAGCAGAGGCAGGGGTGACCCAGTACTTC. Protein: CASSLAEAGVTQYF.

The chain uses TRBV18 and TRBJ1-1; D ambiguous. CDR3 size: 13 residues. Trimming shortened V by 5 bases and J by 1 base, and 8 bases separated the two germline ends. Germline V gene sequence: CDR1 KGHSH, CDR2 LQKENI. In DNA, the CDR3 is TGTGCCAGCTCAGCAGGTAGGAACACTGAAGCTTTCTTT. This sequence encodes CASSAGRNTEAFF.

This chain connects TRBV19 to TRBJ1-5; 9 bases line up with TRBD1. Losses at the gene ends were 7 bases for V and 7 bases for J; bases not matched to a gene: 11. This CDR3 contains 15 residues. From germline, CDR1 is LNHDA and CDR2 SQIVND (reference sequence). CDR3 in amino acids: CASIRPGTGSQPQHF. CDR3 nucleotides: TGTGCCAGTATCCGACCCGGGACAGGGAGCCAGCCCCAGCATTTT.

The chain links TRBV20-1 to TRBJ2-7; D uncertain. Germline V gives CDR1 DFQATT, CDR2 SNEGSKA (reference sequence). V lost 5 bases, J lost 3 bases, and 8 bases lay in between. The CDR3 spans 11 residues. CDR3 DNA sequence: TGCAGTGCTCTCTCGGGCTACGAGCAGTACTTC. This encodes CSALSGYEQYF.

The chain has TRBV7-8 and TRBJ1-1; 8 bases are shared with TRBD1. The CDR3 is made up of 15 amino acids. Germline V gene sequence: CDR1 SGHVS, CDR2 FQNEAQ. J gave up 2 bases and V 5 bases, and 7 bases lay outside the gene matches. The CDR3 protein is CASSLVTGDNTEAFF. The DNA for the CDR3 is TGTGCCAGCAGCCTGGTGACAGGGGATAACACTGAAGCTTTCTTT. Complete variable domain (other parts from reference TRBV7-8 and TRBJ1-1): GAGVSQSPRYKVAKRGQDVALRCDPISGHVSLFWYQQALGQGPEFLTYFQNEAQLDKSGLPSDRFFAERPEGSVSTLKIQRTQQEDSAVYLCASSLVTGDNTEAFFGQGTRLTVV.

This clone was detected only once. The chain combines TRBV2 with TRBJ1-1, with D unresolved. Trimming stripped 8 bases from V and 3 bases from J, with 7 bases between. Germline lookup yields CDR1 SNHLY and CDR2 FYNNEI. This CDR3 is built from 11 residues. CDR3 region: CASVRDTEAFF. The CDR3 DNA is TGTGCCAGCGTTAGAGACACTGAAGCTTTCTTT.

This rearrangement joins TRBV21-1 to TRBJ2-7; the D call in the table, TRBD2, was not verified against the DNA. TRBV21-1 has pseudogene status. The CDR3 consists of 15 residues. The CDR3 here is CASSKARGRSHEQYF. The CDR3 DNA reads TGTGCCAGCAGCAAAGCTCGCGGGAGAAGCCACGAGCAGTACTTC.

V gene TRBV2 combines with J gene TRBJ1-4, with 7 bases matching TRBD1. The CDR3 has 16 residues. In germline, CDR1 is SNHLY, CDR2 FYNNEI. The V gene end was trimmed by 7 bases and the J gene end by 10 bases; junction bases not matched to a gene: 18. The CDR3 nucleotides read TGTGCCAGCAACCCTCCCGGGACAGAGAAGCTAGGAAAACTGTTTTTT. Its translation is CASNPPGTEKLGKLFF.

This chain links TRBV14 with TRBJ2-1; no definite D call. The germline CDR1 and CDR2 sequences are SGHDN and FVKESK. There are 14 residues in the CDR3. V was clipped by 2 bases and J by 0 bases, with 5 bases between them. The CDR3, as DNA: TGTGCCAGCAGCCAATTCGGCTCCTACAATGAGCAGTTCTTC. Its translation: CASSQFGSYNEQFF.

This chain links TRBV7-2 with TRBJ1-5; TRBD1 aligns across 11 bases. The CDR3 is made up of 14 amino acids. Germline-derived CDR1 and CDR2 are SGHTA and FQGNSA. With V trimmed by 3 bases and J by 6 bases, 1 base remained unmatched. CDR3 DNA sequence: TGTGCCAGCAGCTTGGGACAGGGGGGTCAGCCCCAGCATTTT. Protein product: CASSLGQGGQPQHF.

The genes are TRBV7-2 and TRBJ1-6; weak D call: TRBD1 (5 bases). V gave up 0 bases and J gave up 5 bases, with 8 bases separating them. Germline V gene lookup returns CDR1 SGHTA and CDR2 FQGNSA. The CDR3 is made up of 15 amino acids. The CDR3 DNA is TGTGCCAGCAGCTTAGCGTGGACAAATAATTCACCCCTCCACTTT. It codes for CASSLAWTNNSPLHF.

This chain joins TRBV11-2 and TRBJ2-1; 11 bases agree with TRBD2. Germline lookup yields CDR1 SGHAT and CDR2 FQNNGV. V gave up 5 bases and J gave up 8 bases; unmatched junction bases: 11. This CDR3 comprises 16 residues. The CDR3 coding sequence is TGTGCCAGCAGCAACCGCCTAGCGGGGGGTTGGGATGAGCAGTTCTTC. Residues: CASSNRLAGGWDEQFF.

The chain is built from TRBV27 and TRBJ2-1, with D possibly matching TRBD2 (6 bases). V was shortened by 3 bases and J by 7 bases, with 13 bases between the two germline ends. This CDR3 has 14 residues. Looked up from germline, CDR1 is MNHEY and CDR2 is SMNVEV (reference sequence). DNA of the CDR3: TGTGCCAGCAGTTTGGGCGGGGCGGGTAATGAGCAGTTCTTC. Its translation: CASSLGGAGNEQFF.

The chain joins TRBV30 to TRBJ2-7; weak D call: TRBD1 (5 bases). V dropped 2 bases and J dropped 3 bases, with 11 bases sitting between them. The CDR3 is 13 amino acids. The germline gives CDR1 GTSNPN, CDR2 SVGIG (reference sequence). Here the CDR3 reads CAWSTGVGYEQYF. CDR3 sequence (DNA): TGTGCCTGGAGTACAGGAGTGGGCTACGAGCAGTACTTC.

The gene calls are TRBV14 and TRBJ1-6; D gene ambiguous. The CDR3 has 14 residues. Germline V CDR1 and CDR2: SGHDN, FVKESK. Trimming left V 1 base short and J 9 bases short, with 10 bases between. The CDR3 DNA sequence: TGTGCCAGCAGCCAAGGAACAGCCTTTTCACCCCTCCACTTT. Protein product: CASSQGTAFSPLHF. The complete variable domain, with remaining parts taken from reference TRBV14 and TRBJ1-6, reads EAGVTQFPSHSVIEKGQTVTLRCDPISGHDNLYWYRRVMGKEIKFLLHFVKESKQDESGMPNNRFLAERTGGTYSTLKVQPAELEDSGVYFCASSQGTAFSPLHFGNGTRLTVT.

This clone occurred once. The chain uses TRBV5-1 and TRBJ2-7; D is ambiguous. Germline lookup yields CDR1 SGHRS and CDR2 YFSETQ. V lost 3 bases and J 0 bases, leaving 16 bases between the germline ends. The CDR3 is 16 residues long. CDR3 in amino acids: CASSSGPWAASYEQYF. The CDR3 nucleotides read TGCGCCAGCAGCTCTGGGCCTTGGGCAGCCTCCTACGAGCAGTACTTC. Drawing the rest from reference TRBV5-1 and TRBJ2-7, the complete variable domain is KAGVTQTPRYLIKTRGQQVTLSCSPISGHRSVSWYQQTPGQGLQFLFEYFSETQRNKGNFPGRFSGRQFSNSRSEMNVSTLELGDSALYLCASSSGPWAASYEQYFGPGTRLTVT.

Here the CDR3 DNA reads TGTGCCAGCAGATTAATTGGGACAGGGGCCGGCGATGAGCAGTTCTTC. As protein: CASRLIGTGAGDEQFF. The chain couples TRBV7-9 to TRBJ2-1, with 10 nucleotides matching TRBD1. After removal of 6 bases from V and 8 bases from J, the junction contained 13 bases not matched to a gene. CDR1 is SEHNR and CDR2 is FQNEAQ in the germline V gene (reference sequence). The CDR3 has 16 residues.

The CDR3, as DNA: TGCGCCAGCAAGACCATACTTCAGGGGGGCACTGAAGCTTTCTTT. This encodes CASKTILQGGTEAFF. V gene TRBV5-1 combines with J gene TRBJ1-1, with 7 bases fitting TRBD1. Germline values: CDR1 SGHRS, CDR2 YFSETQ. The V segment lost 6 bases and the J segment 4 bases; nucleotides outside the gene matches: 12. This CDR3 region has 15 residues.

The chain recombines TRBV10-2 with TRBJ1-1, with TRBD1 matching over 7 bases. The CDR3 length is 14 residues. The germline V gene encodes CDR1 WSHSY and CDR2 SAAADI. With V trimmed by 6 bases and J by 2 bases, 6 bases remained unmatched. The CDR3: CASRFAGGNTEAFF. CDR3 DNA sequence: TGCGCCAGCAGGTTTGCAGGGGGAAACACTGAAGCTTTCTTT.

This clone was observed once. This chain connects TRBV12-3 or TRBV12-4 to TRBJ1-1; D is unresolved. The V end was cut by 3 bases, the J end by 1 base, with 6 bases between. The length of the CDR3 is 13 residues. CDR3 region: CASSFQANTEAFF. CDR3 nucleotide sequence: TGTGCCAGCAGTTTTCAGGCGAACACTGAAGCTTTCTTT.